Below, 14 T cell receptor beta chains from the same sample are listed, as sequenced in a study of T cell changes during pregnancy in multiple sclerosis. Repertoires were generated with immunoSEQ multiplex PCR, while TCRdb's copy carries only in-frame clones and drops some. The sample has more than 50,000 clones; 90% to 95% are singletons. Source: CD8+ T cells from peripheral blood mononuclear cells, taken after pregnancy. The receptors here all came from a female donor with multiple sclerosis, enrolled in a pregnancy study.

This rearrangement joins TRBV19 to TRBJ1-5, with a tentative D call TRBD1 (5 bases). This CDR3 comprises 18 residues. V was trimmed by 4 bases and J by 5 bases, leaving 24 bases between them. CDR1 and CDR2 (germline): LNHDA, SQIVND (reference sequence). In DNA form, the CDR3 reads TGTGCCAGTAGTACTGGACCGGGCGGGGGGAAGGTCGATCAGCCCCAGCATTTT. Protein product: CASSTGPGGGKVDQPQHF.

V and J are TRBV23-1 and TRBJ1-1, with D hard to call. TRBV23-1 is filed as an ORF, its function uncertain. The CDR3 contains 13 residues. The V end was cut by 2 bases, the J end by 2 bases, with 6 bases between. The CDR3 coding sequence is TGCGCCAGCAGTCAACAGGAAAACACTGAAGCTTTCTTT. Residues: CASSQQENTEAFF.

V gene TRBV30 combines with J gene TRBJ1-5; maybe TRBD1 (6 bases). The CDR3 sequence is 14 residues long. V was shortened by 1 base and J by 3 bases, with 10 bases between the two germline ends. The germline V gene encodes CDR1 GTSNPN and CDR2 SVGIG (reference sequence). The chain's CDR3 is CAWSEGGHNQPQHF. The CDR3 DNA is TGTGCCTGGAGTGAAGGGGGTCACAATCAGCCCCAGCATTTT.

The V gene is TRBV9, the J gene TRBJ2-7; possibly TRBD1 for D (7 bases). This CDR3 is built from 14 residues. V dropped 0 bases and J dropped 4 bases, with 11 bases sitting between them. The germline CDR1 and CDR2 sequences are SGDLS and YYNGEE. The CDR3, as DNA: TGTGCCAGCAGCGTAGGCGGGACAGTTTACGAGCAGTACTTC. It translates to CASSVGGTVYEQYF.

This chain joins TRBV9 and TRBJ2-7; the D gene is possibly TRBD1 (5 bases). CDR1 is SGDLS, CDR2 YYNGEE, per germline. The CDR3 consists of 15 residues. V was cut by 0 bases and J by 3 bases, with 13 bases left in between. The CDR3: CASSVAAGPNYEQYF. The CDR3 coding sequence is TGTGCCAGCAGCGTAGCAGCAGGGCCTAACTACGAGCAGTACTTC.

The chain joins TRBV7-9 to TRBJ2-7; the D gene is possibly TRBD2 (6 bases). The CDR3 sequence is 16 residues long. Trimming pared 5 bases from V and 0 bases from J, leaving 17 bases between. Per germline, CDR1 SEHNR and CDR2 FQNEAQ (reference sequence). In DNA, the CDR3 is TGTGCCAGCAGCCCCAACGGGGGTTTCGACTCCTACGAGCAGTACTTC. This codes for CASSPNGGFDSYEQYF.

The chain carries TRBV28 and TRBJ2-7; 7 positions match TRBD1. Per germline, CDR1 MDHEN and CDR2 SYDVKM. This CDR3 is 14 amino acids long. V was clipped by 4 bases and J by 0 bases; unmatched bases: 3. CDR3 sequence (DNA): TGTGCCAGCAGTTCCGACAGGGCCTCCTACGAGCAGTACTTC. It translates to CASSSDRASYEQYF.

The rearrangement uses TRBV19 and TRBJ2-1, with D unresolved. The CDR3 sequence is 13 residues long. Trimming took 6 bases from V and 7 from J, leaving 13 bases between them. Germline V gene lookup returns CDR1 LNHDA and CDR2 SQIVND (reference sequence). CDR3 coding DNA: TGTGCCAGTAGCCTAGATAGGTATAATGAGCAGTTCTTC. Encoded protein: CASSLDRYNEQFF.

The V call is TRBV27, the J call TRBJ2-7, with 9 bases identical to TRBD2. From germline, CDR1 is MNHEY and CDR2 SMNVEV (reference sequence). Trimming took 5 bases from V and 3 from J; bases not matched to a gene: 11. The CDR3 is 16 amino acids. The CDR3 region is CASSPLGAGGIYEQYF. The CDR3 DNA sequence: TGTGCCAGCAGTCCCCTGGGAGCGGGAGGTATCTACGAGCAGTACTTC.

J is TRBJ1-3 and V is TRBV28; D not certain. Trimming removed 2 bases at V and 0 bases at J, with 5 bases between. The CDR3 has 14 amino acids. CDR1 is MDHEN, CDR2 SYDVKM, per germline. The CDR3 DNA reads TGTGCCAGCAGTTTAGGCCCCTCTGGAAACACCATATATTTT. Its translation: CASSLGPSGNTIYF.

V is TRBV7-9 and J is TRBJ2-3, with 8 bases matching TRBD2. J gave up 3 bases and V 4 bases, and 9 bases lay outside the gene matches. The CDR3 length is 16 residues. From germline, CDR1 is SEHNR and CDR2 FQNEAQ (reference sequence). CDR3 in amino acids: CASSWLLAEETDTQYF. DNA for the CDR3: TGTGCCAGCAGCTGGCTACTAGCGGAGGAAACAGATACGCAGTATTTT.

The rearrangement links TRBV2 to TRBJ2-7; maybe TRBD2 (5 bases). There are 13 residues in the CDR3. Germline values: CDR1 SNHLY, CDR2 FYNNEI. V was shortened by 6 bases and J by 5 bases, with 14 bases between the two germline ends. CDR3 bases: TGTGCCAGCAGAGCTACTAGTTACGACGAGCAGTACTTC. Amino acid sequence: CASRATSYDEQYF.

The chain links TRBV2 to TRBJ2-7; 9 positions match TRBD2. This CDR3 spans 14 amino acids. Per the germline V gene, CDR1 is SNHLY and CDR2 is FYNNEI. V lost 4 bases, J lost 0 bases, and 1 base stayed unmatched. The CDR3 DNA reads TGTGCCAGCAGTGGGGGACTAGCCTCCTACGAGCAGTACTTC. This translates into CASSGGLASYEQYF.

This chain's CDR3 is CASTSGSYNEQFF. The CDR3 bases are TGTGCCAGTACTAGCGGGAGTTATAATGAGCAGTTCTTC. The chain recombines TRBV19 with TRBJ2-1, with 10 positions matching TRBD2. The CDR3 is made up of 13 amino acids. V gave up 7 bases and J gave up 7 bases; unmatched junction bases: 4. The V gene's germline CDR1 is LNHDA and CDR2 SQIVND (reference sequence).